What follows are 31 T cell receptor beta chains derived from one specimen sequenced in a study of cytomegalovirus exposure and HLA in healthy donors. Measured with immunoSEQ multiplex PCR; TCRdb has only the in-frame clones, and not every one. The data show approximately 190,000 clones, 84% seen once. Sequencing input: PBMCs. The receptors originated from a man younger than 35 in good health and CMV-seropositive.

CDR3 loop: CAIVVRLAGHWYQETQYF. The CDR3 region has the DNA TGTGCCATCGTCGTGCGGCTAGCGGGCCACTGGTACCAAGAGACCCAGTACTTC. J is TRBJ2-5 and V is TRBV10-3; 8 bases map to TRBD2. Germline CDR1 reads ENHRY; CDR2 reads SYGVKD. The CDR3 covers 18 residues. V was pared by 8 bases and J by 0 bases, with 17 bases of the junction left unmatched.

Turning to this clone: The same CDR3 can be traced to other DNA sequences in this sample. The genes are TRBV7-3 and TRBJ2-1, with 9 bases fitting TRBD1. The CDR3 has 15 amino acids. V lost 5 bases and J lost 7; bases outside the gene matches: 9. Germline values: CDR1 SGHTA, CDR2 FQGTGA. The CDR3 region is CASSPGTGSGNEQFF. In DNA, the CDR3 is TGTGCCAGCAGCCCTGGGACAGGGAGCGGGAATGAGCAGTTCTTC.

V gene TRBV30 combines with J gene TRBJ1-1; 8 bases map to TRBD1. The CDR3 runs to 15 residues. Looked up from germline, CDR1 is GTSNPN and CDR2 is SVGIG (reference sequence). V dropped 2 bases and J dropped 4; count of bases not matched to a gene: 9. The CDR3 nucleotides are TGTGCCTGGAGTTTCGGACGAACAGGGGGCACTGAAGCTTTCTTT. Translated, it gives CAWSFGRTGGTEAFF.

The rearrangement links TRBV10-2 to TRBJ1-5; possibly TRBD1 for D (5 bases). This CDR3 comprises 13 residues. Deletions cut 8 bases from V and 0 bases from J, with 8 bases between. Germline CDR1 reads WSHSY; CDR2 reads SAAADI. The CDR3 protein is CASSGVSNQPQHF. Written as DNA, the CDR3 is TGCGCCAGCTCGGGGGTTAGCAATCAGCCCCAGCATTTT.

The chain recombines TRBV11-2 with TRBJ2-1; D is possibly TRBD2 (6 bases). The germline V and J ends were trimmed by 5 bases and 0 bases, with 17 bases remaining between them. Germline V gene data show CDR1 as SGHAT and CDR2 as FQNNGV. This CDR3 comprises 17 residues. The CDR3 DNA reads TGTGCCAGCAGCCTATATAGCGGTACCACCTCCTACAATGAGCAGTTCTTC. It encodes CASSLYSGTTSYNEQFF.

This rearrangement joins TRBV5-5 to TRBJ2-7; D possibly corresponds to TRBD1 (6 bases). There are 14 residues in the CDR3. Germline CDR1 SGHKS, CDR2 YYEKEE (reference sequence). V was cut by 5 bases and J by 12 bases, with 24 bases left in between. CDR3 protein: CASSLPGIQTGMYF. CDR3 nucleotide sequence: TGTGCCAGCAGTTTGCCCGGCATTCAAACAGGGATGTACTTC. Together with reference TRBV5-5 and TRBJ2-7, the CDR3 gives the full variable domain: DAGVTQSPTHLIKTRGQQVTLRCSPISGHKSVSWYQQVLGQGPQFIFQYYEKEERGRGNFPDRFSARQFPNYSSELNVNALLLGDSALYLCASSLPGIQTGMYFGPGTRLTVT.

DNA of the CDR3: TGCGCCAGCAGAAAGGGACAGGGCGGAGAGACCCAGTACTTC. Its protein product is CASRKGQGGETQYF. V is TRBV5-1 and J is TRBJ2-5; TRBD1 matches 9 bases. The CDR3 spans 14 residues. The V and J ends lost 5 bases and 4 bases, in that order; junction bases with no gene match: 6. The V gene's germline CDR1 is SGHRS and CDR2 YFSETQ.

The V call is TRBV9, the J call TRBJ2-3; TRBD2 matches 7 bases. This CDR3 comprises 15 residues. Trimming at V came to 1 base and at J to 2 bases, leaving 4 bases not matched to a gene. The germline V gene encodes CDR1 SGDLS and CDR2 YYNGEE. The CDR3 reads CASSVTGGPTDTQYF. CDR3 sequence (DNA): TGTGCCAGCAGCGTAACGGGAGGACCCACAGATACGCAGTATTTT. The complete variable domain, with remaining parts taken from reference TRBV9 and TRBJ2-3, reads DSGVTQTPKHLITATGQRVTLRCSPRSGDLSVYWYQQSLDQGLQFLIQYYNGEERAKGNILERFSAQQFPDLHSELNLSSLELGDSALYFCASSVTGGPTDTQYFGPGTRLTVL.

About this clone: Germline is not matched at one junction end, which may reflect a read error. This rearrangement joins TRBV29-1 to TRBJ2-7, with D perhaps matching TRBD1 (7 bases). There are 16 residues in the CDR3. Germline CDR1 is SQVTM and CDR2 is ANQGSEA. The CDR3 DNA is TGCAGCGTTGTAGGCCAGGGGGGAGCCTCCTCCCACGAGCAGTACTTC. Its translation is CSVVGQGGASSHEQYF.

The V and J genes are TRBV9 and TRBJ2-3; no firm D call. The CDR3 spans 16 residues. Per the germline V gene, CDR1 is SGDLS and CDR2 is YYNGEE. Trimming left V 4 bases short and J 2 bases short, with 17 bases between. CDR3 sequence (DNA): TGTGCCAGCAGCCCCGGGTCCAGCTTACCCACAGATACGCAGTATTTT. Translated: CASSPGSSLPTDTQYF.

This chain connects TRBV27 to TRBJ2-2, with TRBD2 matching over 7 bases. This CDR3 has 16 amino acids. V shed 5 bases and J 6 bases; nucleotides not matched to a gene: 12. Germline lookup yields CDR1 MNHEY and CDR2 SMNVEV (reference sequence). CDR3 protein: CASSPLGRGGSGELFF. CDR3 coding DNA: TGTGCCAGCAGTCCCCTTGGGAGGGGAGGGTCCGGGGAGCTGTTTTTT.

This chain uses TRBV6-5 with TRBJ1-2, with 9 positions matching TRBD1. The CDR3 spans 14 residues. V was clipped by 0 bases and J by 7 bases; unmatched bases: 3. Germline V CDR1 and CDR2: MNHEY, SVGAGI. The CDR3 protein is CASSYSTGGSGYTF. The DNA for the CDR3 is TGTGCCAGCAGTTACTCGACAGGGGGAAGTGGCTACACCTTC.

J is TRBJ1-2 and V is TRBV14, with D uncertain. CDR3 length: 13 residues. Germline values: CDR1 SGHDN, CDR2 FVKESK. V was clipped by 0 bases and J by 7 bases, with 9 bases between them. The CDR3 reads CASSQDGRSGYTF. In nucleotides, the CDR3 is TGTGCCAGCAGCCAAGATGGCCGGAGTGGCTACACCTTC.

The chain combines TRBV30 with TRBJ2-2; 8 nucleotides match TRBD1. The CDR3 covers 14 residues. Germline V gene data show CDR1 as GTSNPN and CDR2 as SVGIG (reference sequence). The V and J ends lost 4 bases and 5 bases, in that order; junction bases with no gene match: 6. The CDR3: CAWTGGSGTGELFF. The DNA of the CDR3 is TGTGCCTGGACAGGGGGCTCTGGGACCGGGGAGCTGTTTTTT.

CDR3 in DNA: TGTGCCAGTAGTATAGATCGGGGGGGTGAGCAGTTCTTC. It is translated as CASSIDRGGEQFF. The chain links TRBV19 to TRBJ2-1; 8 bases are shared with TRBD2. V gave up 0 bases and J gave up 9 bases; unmatched junction bases: 1. The CDR3 has 13 residues. The germline CDR1 and CDR2 sequences are LNHDA and SQIVND (reference sequence).

V usage is TRBV18 and J usage is TRBJ1-2; 8 bases agree with TRBD1. V dropped 1 base and J dropped 7; count of bases not matched to a gene: 8. Germline CDR1 reads KGHSH; CDR2 reads LQKENI. The CDR3 runs 15 residues. CDR3: CASSPRDRNSAGYTF. The CDR3, as DNA: TGTGCCAGCTCACCACGGGACAGGAACTCGGCTGGCTACACCTTC.

The J gene is TRBJ2-5, the V gene TRBV6-1, with D perhaps matching TRBD1 (5 bases). This CDR3 spans 13 amino acids. V lost 5 bases and J 4 bases, leaving 11 bases between the germline ends. CDR1 MNHNS and CDR2 SASEGT come from the germline V gene. The DNA for the CDR3 is TGTGCCAGCAGTTGGAACCAGGGAGAGACCCAGTACTTC. Its translation: CASSWNQGETQYF.

The rearrangement links TRBV7-9 to TRBJ2-2; D ambiguous. Trimming took off 5 bases at V and 1 base at J, with 5 bases between the two ends. The CDR3 totals 13 residues. Germline V gene lookup returns CDR1 SEHNR and CDR2 FQNEAQ (reference sequence). The DNA for the CDR3 is TGTGCCAGCAGCCCGTTGAACACCGGGGAGCTGTTTTTT. Residues: CASSPLNTGELFF.

The chain has TRBV25-1 and TRBJ1-2; 7 positions agree with TRBD1. V dropped 7 bases and J dropped 0; count of bases not matched to a gene: 5. From germline, CDR1 is MGHDK and CDR2 SYGVNS. The CDR3 is made up of 14 amino acids. Written as DNA, the CDR3 is TGTGCCAGCATGGAGGGGGCGTCTAACTATGGCTACACCTTC. Translating gives CASMEGASNYGYTF.

In this sample, this clone turned up once. The V gene is TRBV28, the J gene TRBJ2-5, with 10 bases fitting TRBD1. The CDR3 is 14 residues long. CDR1 and CDR2 from the germline V gene are MDHEN and SYDVKM. Trimming cost V 6 bases and J 5 bases; bases outside gene matches: 6. The CDR3 region is CASRTGGSSETQYF. The CDR3 region has the DNA TGTGCCAGCAGGACAGGGGGCTCCTCCGAGACCCAGTACTTC. Combining the CDR3 with reference TRBV28 and TRBJ2-5 gives the whole variable domain DVKVTQSSRYLVKRTGEKVFLECVQDMDHENMFWYRQDPGLGLRLIYFSYDVKMKEKGDIPEGYSVSREKKERFSLILESASTNQTSMYLCASRTGGSSETQYFGPGTRLLVL.

V gene TRBV19 combines with J gene TRBJ2-2; 11 bases are shared with TRBD1. Germline lookup yields CDR1 LNHDA and CDR2 SQIVND (reference sequence). The CDR3 extends over 13 amino acids. After removal of 9 bases from V and 7 bases from J, the junction contained 4 bases not matched to a gene. In DNA, the CDR3 is TGTGCCAGCGGACAGGGGGCGGTCGGGGAGCTGTTTTTT. Amino acid sequence: CASGQGAVGELFF.

The chain joins TRBV28 to TRBJ1-4; D is ambiguous. From germline, CDR1 is MDHEN and CDR2 SYDVKM. Trimming shortened V by 10 bases and J by 3 bases, and 9 bases separated the two germline ends. There are 12 residues in the CDR3. CDR3 sequence: CATGGPNEKLFF. The CDR3 nucleotides are TGTGCCACGGGAGGGCCTAATGAAAAACTGTTTTTT.

The chain joins TRBV27 to TRBJ2-7; 14 bases match TRBD2. J gave up 4 bases and V 5 bases, and 10 bases lay outside the gene matches. The germline gives CDR1 MNHEY, CDR2 SMNVEV (reference sequence). This CDR3 contains 17 residues. The CDR3 nucleotides read TGTGCCAGCAGTCGACAGGTAGGGACTAGCGGGAGTTACGAGCAGTACTTC. Translating gives CASSRQVGTSGSYEQYF.

This clone was seen a handful of times. The rearrangement links TRBV4-3 to TRBJ2-2; TRBD1 might be the D (5 bases). The V end lost 0 bases, the J end lost 1 base, and 9 bases lay between the germline ends. The CDR3 is 16 amino acids. From germline, CDR1 is LGHNA and CDR2 YSLEER. CDR3 region: CASSQDIGQNTGELFF. The CDR3 DNA sequence: TGCGCCAGCAGCCAAGATATAGGACAGAACACCGGGGAGCTGTTTTTT.

This chain uses TRBV30 with TRBJ1-1, with D possibly TRBD1 on 5 matching bases. Germline loops: CDR1 GTSNPN, CDR2 SVGIG (reference sequence). V lost 2 bases, J lost 6 bases, and 22 bases lay in between. The CDR3 covers 16 residues. The CDR3 region has the DNA TGTGCCTGGAGTCCGCCCCCTCGGGGGTGGAGGGCTGAAGCTTTCTTT. Residues: CAWSPPPRGWRAEAFF.

The chain combines TRBV11-1 with TRBJ1-2; D perhaps matches TRBD1 (5 bases). There are 13 residues in the CDR3. Germline V gene sequence: CDR1 SGHAT, CDR2 FQDESV (reference sequence). V lost 3 bases, J lost 0 bases, and 5 bases lay in between. DNA for the CDR3: TGTGCCAGCAGCTTGACAGCTAACTATGGCTACACCTTC. It encodes CASSLTANYGYTF.

The chain employs TRBV7-2 and TRBJ2-7, with 12 bases identical to TRBD2. Trimming at V came to 2 bases and at J to 6 bases, leaving 5 bases not matched to a gene. CDR1 and CDR2 (germline): SGHTA, FQGNSA. CDR3 length: 15 amino acids. CDR3 coding DNA: TGTGCCAGCAGCTTATTACTAGCGGGAGGATTCGAGCAGTACTTC. It is translated as CASSLLLAGGFEQYF.

CDR3 loop: CASSLFVSAGKTEAFF. CDR3 in DNA: TGTGCCAGCAGTTTATTCGTCTCGGCAGGGAAAACTGAAGCTTTCTTT. The chain links TRBV28 to TRBJ1-1; the D gene is possibly TRBD1 (5 bases). The CDR3 totals 16 residues. V dropped 1 base and J dropped 5 bases, with 17 bases sitting between them. Per the germline V gene, CDR1 is MDHEN and CDR2 is SYDVKM.

This clone was seen only a few times. The CDR3 region is CASSSSNEQFF. CDR3 coding DNA: TGTGCCAGCAGCTCGAGCAATGAGCAGTTCTTC. The rearrangement joins TRBV5-6 to TRBJ2-1, with D hard to call. V was cut by 3 bases and J by 6 bases, with 4 bases left in between. CDR3 size: 11 residues. Germline CDR1 is SGHDT and CDR2 is YYEEEE.

The genes are TRBV27 and TRBJ2-7; possibly TRBD1 for D (7 bases). V shed 2 bases and J shed 0 bases, with 17 bases lying between them. The CDR3 extends over 17 amino acids. Germline CDR1 is MNHEY and CDR2 is SMNVEV (reference sequence). CDR3: CASSLRSGGTASYEQYF. Written as DNA, the CDR3 is TGTGCCAGCAGTTTACGGTCGGGCGGGACAGCCTCCTACGAGCAGTACTTC.

This CDR3 is CASMRGTGDYEQYF. CDR3 DNA: TGTGCCAGTATGAGGGGAACAGGGGACTACGAGCAGTACTTC. V and J are TRBV19 and TRBJ2-7; 7 nucleotides match TRBD1. Germline V gene sequence: CDR1 LNHDA, CDR2 SQIVND (reference sequence). There are 14 residues in the CDR3. The J segment lost 3 bases and the V segment lost 7 bases, leaving 9 bases of the junction unmatched.